This T cell receptor (beta chain) was sequenced in a study of CD8 T cells in ankylosing spondylitis. A quantitative 5'-RACE method, one with molecular barcodes, was used to make TCR beta libraries. MiXCR was run by TCRdb on the 5' RACE reads, yielding one entry per CDR3 protein. The sample has about 400,000 distinct CDR3 sequences; approximately 20% are singletons. General observations from the study: Relatively rare in peripheral blood, disease-linked clones were also CD8+. A subset of motif variants has previously been described in the synovial fluid and blood of reactive arthritis. Significant enrichment of disease-linked clones was reported in matched ankylosing spondylitis synovial fluid. Ankylosing spondylitis blood seemed to carry a telltale TCR beta motif made of under ten highly homologous variants.

Points on this clonotype: Antigen: not known.

Germline V lookup: CDR1 MNHNY, CDR2 SVGAGI (reference sequence). With 7 bases clipped from V and 6 bases from J, the junction kept 5 bases outside the gene matches. This CDR3 region has 13 residues. The clonotype comes from a male donor with ankylosing spondylitis. Sequencing was carried out using blood, either unsorted or a sorted T cell fraction (not recorded which). V is TRBV6-6 and J is TRBJ2-2; TRBD1 aligns across 7 bases. The CDR3: CASTGQGAGELFF. In DNA form, the CDR3 reads TGTGCCAGCACCGGGCAGGGGGCCGGGGAGCTGTTTTTT.